The 18 T cell receptor beta chains presented below share a single source sample, sequenced in a study of shared clonotypes between healthy human individuals. The method was immunoSEQ multiplex PCR; TCRdb's version includes in-frame clones alone and lacks a portion of them. The table shows nearly 2 million clones, with about 95% occurring only once. Terminally differentiated effector memory CD45RA+ cells were left out of the naive CD8 fraction, which was CD45RO-negative and positively selected for CCR7. The sample was naive CD8+ T cells sorted from blood. The receptors shown here come from a man aged 18 to 29 in good health.

The gene calls are TRBV4-3 and TRBJ1-5; D unclear. Germline V gene sequence: CDR1 LGHNA, CDR2 YSLEER. CDR3 length: 15 amino acids. The V end lost 0 bases, the J end lost 7 bases, and 13 bases lay between the germline ends. CDR3 coding DNA: TGCGCCAGCAGCCAAGAAGAGGGTTCGGGGCAGCCCCAGCATTTT. Translating gives CASSQEEGSGQPQHF.

The J gene is TRBJ1-2, the V gene TRBV7-2; 11 bases map to TRBD1. After removal of 5 bases from V and 7 bases from J, the junction contained 12 bases not matched to a gene. The CDR3 contains 16 residues. Germline V gene lookup returns CDR1 SGHTA and CDR2 FQGNSA. CDR3: CASSPESGQGAGGYTF. The DNA for the CDR3 is TGTGCCAGCAGCCCAGAGTCTGGACAGGGGGCTGGTGGCTACACCTTC. Full variable domain (rest looked up from reference TRBV7-2 and TRBJ1-2): GAGVSQSPSNKVTEKGKDVELRCDPISGHTALYWYRQSLGQGLEFLIYFQGNSAPDKSGLPSDRFSAERTGGSVSTLTIQRTQQEDSAVYLCASSPESGQGAGGYTFGSGTRLTVV.

This clone came up once. This chain uses TRBV6-5 with TRBJ2-7; 8 bases match TRBD1. Germline lookup yields CDR1 MNHEY and CDR2 SVGAGI. The V and J ends lost 6 bases and 3 bases, in that order; junction bases with no gene match: 10. The CDR3 is made up of 15 amino acids. The chain's CDR3 is CASSPRTGILYEQYF. The CDR3 bases are TGTGCCAGCAGCCCCCGGACAGGGATACTCTACGAGCAGTACTTC.

The gene calls are TRBV7-2 and TRBJ1-4; maybe TRBD1 (6 bases). With 5 bases removed from V and 7 bases from J, the gap between germline ends came to 17 bases. Germline V CDR1 and CDR2: SGHTA, FQGNSA. This CDR3 spans 15 amino acids. The CDR3 coding sequence is TGTGCCAGCAGCCATCGTGGGGGGCCCGGTGAAAAACTGTTTTTT. As protein: CASSHRGGPGEKLFF. Combining the CDR3 with reference TRBV7-2 and TRBJ1-4 gives the whole variable domain GAGVSQSPSNKVTEKGKDVELRCDPISGHTALYWYRQSLGQGLEFLIYFQGNSAPDKSGLPSDRFSAERTGGSVSTLTIQRTQQEDSAVYLCASSHRGGPGEKLFFGSGTQLSVL.

V is TRBV4-1 and J is TRBJ1-1; perhaps TRBD1 as D (5 bases). CDR3 size: 15 residues. V was trimmed by 4 bases and J by 5 bases, leaving 17 bases between them. Looked up from germline, CDR1 is MGHRA and CDR2 is YSYEKL. The CDR3 DNA is TGCGCCAGCAGCCTAACCCGGGGGTTGAGGACTGAAGCTTTCTTT. Protein sequence: CASSLTRGLRTEAFF.

The chain has TRBV6-5 and TRBJ2-7; D is uncertain. Germline V lookup: CDR1 MNHEY, CDR2 SVGAGI. Trimming pared 5 bases from V and 2 bases from J, leaving 4 bases between. The CDR3 covers 11 residues. DNA of the CDR3: TGTGCCAGCAGTGCGACCTACGAGCAGTACTTC. Protein product: CASSATYEQYF.

This chain links TRBV5-4 with TRBJ2-7; a weak D match, TRBD2 (5 bases). The V and J ends lost 2 bases and 2 bases respectively, with 8 bases between them. Germline V gene sequence: CDR1 SGHNT, CDR2 YYREEE (reference sequence). The CDR3 length is 13 residues. This CDR3 reads CASSFGVAYEQYF. CDR3 sequence (DNA): TGTGCCAGCAGCTTCGGGGTTGCCTACGAGCAGTACTTC.

This chain connects TRBV2 to TRBJ2-1, with TRBD2 as a possible D gene (5 bases). V lost 2 bases, J lost 8 bases, and 10 bases lay in between. There are 13 residues in the CDR3. CDR1 is SNHLY, CDR2 FYNNEI, per germline. The chain's CDR3 is CASSELLDYEQFF. The CDR3 nucleotides read TGTGCCAGCAGTGAACTACTAGACTATGAGCAGTTCTTC.

Turning to this clone: At the DNA level, this CDR3 is encoded by other sequences in the same sample as well. The chain joins TRBV25-1 to TRBJ2-5, with unresolved D. Germline V gene lookup returns CDR1 MGHDK and CDR2 SYGVNS. The V gene lost 3 bases and the J gene lost 4 bases, with 15 bases spanning the gap. This CDR3 comprises 15 residues. The CDR3 spells CASSDFTPWGETQYF. The CDR3 DNA reads as TGTGCCAGCAGTGATTTCACCCCGTGGGGAGAGACCCAGTACTTC.

This clone was found once. The CDR3 region has the DNA TGCGCCAGCAGCCAAGTTCCGGGACCTAGCGGGGCCCAGTACTTC. This translates into CASSQVPGPSGAQYF. This chain links TRBV4-1 with TRBJ2-5, with TRBD2 matching 9 bases. CDR1 MGHRA and CDR2 YSYEKL come from the germline V gene. CDR3 size: 15 residues. Trimming cost V 1 base and J 9 bases; bases outside gene matches: 9.

This clone was detected only once. The rearrangement links TRBV19 to TRBJ1-4, with TRBD1 as a possible D gene (5 bases). V was clipped by 10 bases and J by 6 bases, with 15 bases between them. This CDR3 has 13 residues. From germline, CDR1 is LNHDA and CDR2 SQIVND (reference sequence). The CDR3 loop reads CATLGVPDEKLFF. CDR3 nucleotides: TGTGCCACCCTAGGGGTCCCGGATGAAAAACTGTTTTTT.

The genes are TRBV28 and TRBJ2-7, with TRBD2 as a possible D gene (6 bases). CDR3 length: 15 amino acids. V lost 3 bases and J lost 0, with 12 bases in between. The germline gives CDR1 MDHEN, CDR2 SYDVKM. The CDR3 DNA reads as TGTGCCAGCAGTTTGTTGGAGGGGCCCTCCTACGAGCAGTACTTC. Its protein is CASSLLEGPSYEQYF. Looking up the rest from reference TRBV28 and TRBJ2-7 gives the full variable domain: DVKVTQSSRYLVKRTGEKVFLECVQDMDHENMFWYRQDPGLGLRLIYFSYDVKMKEKGDIPEGYSVSREKKERFSLILESASTNQTSMYLCASSLLEGPSYEQYFGPGTRLTVT.

Concerning this clone: The identical CDR3 is also encoded by other nucleotide sequences in the sample. The chain links TRBV4-3 to TRBJ1-1; D is unclear. The CDR3 is 13 amino acids. Germline lookup yields CDR1 LGHNA and CDR2 YSLEER. V was cut by 1 base and J by 4 bases, with 7 bases left in between. The CDR3 region is CASSQVGGTEAFF. Here the CDR3 DNA reads TGCGCCAGCAGCCAAGTCGGCGGCACTGAAGCTTTCTTT.

This clone was counted once. The rearrangement uses TRBV4-1 and TRBJ2-7, with 10 positions matching TRBD1. Germline V CDR1 and CDR2: MGHRA, YSYEKL. Trimming took 6 bases from V and 1 from J; bases not matched to a gene: 6. The CDR3 is 15 amino acids. Written as DNA, the CDR3 is TGCGCCAGCAGACCTGGACAGGGGGGTTCCTACGAGCAGTACTTC. Translation gives CASRPGQGGSYEQYF.

V is TRBV7-2 and J is TRBJ2-5; 8 nucleotides line up with TRBD1. Per the germline V gene, CDR1 is SGHTA and CDR2 is FQGNSA. With 1 base clipped from V and 1 base from J, the junction kept 2 bases outside the gene matches. The CDR3 covers 15 residues. The DNA of the CDR3 is TGTGCCAGCAGCTTAGGGGACAGGCCCCAAGAGACCCAGTACTTC. It codes for CASSLGDRPQETQYF.

The rearrangement links TRBV7-9 to TRBJ2-7, with 9 bases identical to TRBD1. CDR1 is SEHNR, CDR2 FQNEAQ, per germline (reference sequence). The ends lost 1 base at V and 3 bases at J; junction bases unmatched: 7. There are 16 residues in the CDR3. CDR3 sequence reads: CASSLVVRDRVYEQYF. DNA of the CDR3: TGTGCCAGCAGCTTAGTAGTGAGGGACAGGGTCTACGAGCAGTACTTC.

This chain uses TRBV6-5 with TRBJ2-5; D could derive from TRBD1 or TRBD2 (5 bases each). The CDR3 runs to 15 residues. CDR1 MNHEY and CDR2 SVGAGI come from the germline V gene. Trimming pared 1 base from V and 5 bases from J, leaving 14 bases between. The CDR3: CASSYFRGVGETQYF. DNA of the CDR3: TGTGCCAGCAGTTACTTTAGAGGGGTAGGGGAGACCCAGTACTTC.

As concerns this clone: Relative to the germline gene, one junction end is altered; a read error may explain this. The chain carries TRBV19 and TRBJ1-6; a weak D match, TRBD1 (5 bases). CDR3 length: 10 residues. From germline, CDR1 is LNHDA and CDR2 SQIVND (reference sequence). The CDR3: CASRGTKEPF. The CDR3, as DNA: TGTGCCAGTAGAGGGACCAAGGAACCCTTT.